The sample holds one count of the clone carrying this T cell receptor (beta chain). The sample carries other DNA sequences with the same CDR3. The data are from a study of blood T cell repertoires in COVID-19. Background on the study: Sources were T cells, B-cell-depleted T cells, or PBMCs; the material itself was cDNA or gDNA.

Some clones are missing from TCRdb's copy, which holds only in-frame ones; the method was immunoSEQ multiplex PCR. This table has about 530,000 clones, about 89% appearing once. Recruited during active infection, patients (from Seattle) were subsequently followed longitudinally. This CDR3 contains 11 residues. The V end was cut by 1 base, the J end by 7 bases, with 4 bases between. Sample: peripheral blood. This receptor was identified in a woman in her forties or fifties with COVID-19, enrolled during active disease. This sequence joins TRBV12-3 or TRBV12-4 and TRBJ1-2; unclear D gene. The DNA of the CDR3 is TGTGCCAGCAGTTTAGGCGCTGGCTACACCTTC. Translated, it gives CASSLGAGYTF.